This T cell receptor (beta chain) was identified in a study of regulatory T cells in long-lasting Graves disease. Details on this clonotype: Antigen: not known.

To make TCR beta libraries, researchers used iRepertoire HTBI primers and Arm-PCR of CDR3 regions. How the authors handled the data: Sequenced samples collectively carried some 60 TRBV and roughly 15 TRBJ segments. MiXCR, run by TCRdb on the multiplex PCR reads, gives a single entry per CDR3 protein. V and J calls and clone size were set by TCRdb, not the authors. The sample contains 420,000 or so distinct CDR3 sequences, about a quarter of which appear only once. Trimming cost V 1 base and J 7 bases, with 20 bases left between them. The CDR3 extends over 16 amino acids. In germline, CDR1 is MNHEY, CDR2 SVGEGT. The time point denotes: persistent/refractory GD, antithyroid drugs over 5 years with positive TRAb. Isolated PBMC RNA provided the starting material for the TCR library. General study points: Results may be inaccurate due to the small sample size.

The source is a female donor with Graves disease. The input for sequencing was peripheral blood mononuclear cells (PBMCs), taken when the disease was refractory, from a patient treated with antithyroid drugs. The chain couples TRBV6-2 or TRBV6-3 to TRBJ2-7; possibly TRBD1 or TRBD2 for D (5 bases each). CDR3 amino acids: CASSYLAGQASGEQYF. For the CDR3, the DNA is TGTGCCAGCAGTTACTTGGCAGGGCAGGCTTCGGGGGAGCAGTACTTC.